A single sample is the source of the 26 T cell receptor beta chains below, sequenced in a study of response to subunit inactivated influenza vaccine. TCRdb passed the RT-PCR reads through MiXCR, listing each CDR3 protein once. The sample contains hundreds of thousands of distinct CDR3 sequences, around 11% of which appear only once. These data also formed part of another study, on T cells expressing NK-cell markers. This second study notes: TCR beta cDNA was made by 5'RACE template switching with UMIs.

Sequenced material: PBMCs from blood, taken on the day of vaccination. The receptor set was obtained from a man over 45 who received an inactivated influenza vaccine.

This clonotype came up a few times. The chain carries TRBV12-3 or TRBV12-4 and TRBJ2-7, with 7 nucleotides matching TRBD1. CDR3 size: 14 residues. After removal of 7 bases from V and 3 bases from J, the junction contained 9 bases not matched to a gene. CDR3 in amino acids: CASKVGTVGYEQYF. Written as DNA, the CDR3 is TGTGCCAGCAAAGTCGGGACAGTAGGCTACGAGCAGTACTTC.

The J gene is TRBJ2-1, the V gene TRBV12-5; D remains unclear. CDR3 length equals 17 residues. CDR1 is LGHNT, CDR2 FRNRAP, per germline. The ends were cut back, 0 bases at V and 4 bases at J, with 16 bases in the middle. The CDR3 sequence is CASGLVIGANGYNEQFF. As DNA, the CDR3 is TGTGCTAGTGGTTTGGTAATCGGAGCTAACGGGTACAATGAGCAGTTCTTC.

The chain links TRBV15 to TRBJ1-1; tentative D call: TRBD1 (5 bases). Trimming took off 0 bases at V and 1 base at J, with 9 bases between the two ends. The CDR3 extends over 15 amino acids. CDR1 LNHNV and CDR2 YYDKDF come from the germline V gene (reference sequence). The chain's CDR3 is CATSRDTQENTEAFF. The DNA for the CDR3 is TGTGCCACCAGCAGAGATACACAGGAGAACACTGAAGCTTTCTTT.

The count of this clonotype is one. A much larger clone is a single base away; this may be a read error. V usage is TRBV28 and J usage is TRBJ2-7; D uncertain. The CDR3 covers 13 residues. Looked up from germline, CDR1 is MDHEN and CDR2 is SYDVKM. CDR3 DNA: TGTTCCAGCAGTTATAGGGCTGAGGACGAGCAGTACTTC. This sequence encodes CSSSYRAEDEQYF.

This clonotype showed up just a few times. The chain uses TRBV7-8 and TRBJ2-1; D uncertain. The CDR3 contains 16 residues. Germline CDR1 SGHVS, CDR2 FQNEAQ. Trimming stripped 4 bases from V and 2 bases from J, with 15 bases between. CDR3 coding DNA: TGTGCCAGCAGCTCATATTTAGGGCCCCCCTACAATGAGCAGTTCTTC. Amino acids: CASSSYLGPPYNEQFF. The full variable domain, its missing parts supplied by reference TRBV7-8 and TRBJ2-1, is GAGVSQSPRYKVAKRGQDVALRCDPISGHVSLFWYQQALGQGPEFLTYFQNEAQLDKSGLPSDRFFAERPEGSVSTLKIQRTQQEDSAVYLCASSSYLGPPYNEQFFGPGTRLTVL.

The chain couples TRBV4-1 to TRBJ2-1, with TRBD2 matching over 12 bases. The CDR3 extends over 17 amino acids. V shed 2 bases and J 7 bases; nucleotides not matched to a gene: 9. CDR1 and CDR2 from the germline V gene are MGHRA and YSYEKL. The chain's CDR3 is CASSQTNMGLAGNEQFF. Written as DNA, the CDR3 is TGCGCCAGCAGCCAAACGAACATGGGACTAGCGGGTAATGAGCAGTTCTTC.

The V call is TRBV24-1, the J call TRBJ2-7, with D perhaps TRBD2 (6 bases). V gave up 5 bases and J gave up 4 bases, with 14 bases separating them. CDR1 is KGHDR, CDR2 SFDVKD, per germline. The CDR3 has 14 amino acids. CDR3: CATSAGTYPYEQYF. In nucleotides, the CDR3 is TGTGCCACCAGTGCCGGGACTTATCCTTACGAGCAGTACTTC.

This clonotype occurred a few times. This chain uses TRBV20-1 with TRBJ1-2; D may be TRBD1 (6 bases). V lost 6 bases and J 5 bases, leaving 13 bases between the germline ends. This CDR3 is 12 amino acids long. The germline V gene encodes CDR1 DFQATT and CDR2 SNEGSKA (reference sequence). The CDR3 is CSADQGQYGYTF. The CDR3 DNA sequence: TGCAGTGCAGATCAGGGGCAGTATGGCTACACCTTC.

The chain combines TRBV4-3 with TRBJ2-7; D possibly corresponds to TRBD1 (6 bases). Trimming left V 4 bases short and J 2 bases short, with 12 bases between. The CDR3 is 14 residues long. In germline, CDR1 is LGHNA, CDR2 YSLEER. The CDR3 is CASSRVRGTYEQYF. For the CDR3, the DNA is TGCGCCAGCAGCCGGGTGAGGGGGACCTACGAGCAGTACTTC.

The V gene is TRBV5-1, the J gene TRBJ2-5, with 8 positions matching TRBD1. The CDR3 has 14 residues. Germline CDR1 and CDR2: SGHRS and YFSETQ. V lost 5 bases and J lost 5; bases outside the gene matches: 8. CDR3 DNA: TGCGCCAGCAGGAGCGCGACAGGGGTGGAGACCCAGTACTTC. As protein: CASRSATGVETQYF.

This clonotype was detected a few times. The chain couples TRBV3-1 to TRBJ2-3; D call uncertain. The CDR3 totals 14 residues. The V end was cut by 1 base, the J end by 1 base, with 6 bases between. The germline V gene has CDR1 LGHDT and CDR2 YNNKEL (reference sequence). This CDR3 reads CASSQGLRTDTQYF. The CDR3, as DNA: TGTGCCAGCAGCCAAGGCCTACGCACAGATACGCAGTATTTT.

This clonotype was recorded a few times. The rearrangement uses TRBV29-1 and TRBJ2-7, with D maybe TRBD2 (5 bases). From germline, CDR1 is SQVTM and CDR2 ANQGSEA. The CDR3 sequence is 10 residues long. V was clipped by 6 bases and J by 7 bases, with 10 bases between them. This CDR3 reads CSVGTGEQYF. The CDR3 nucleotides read TGCAGCGTGGGCACGGGGGAGCAGTACTTC.

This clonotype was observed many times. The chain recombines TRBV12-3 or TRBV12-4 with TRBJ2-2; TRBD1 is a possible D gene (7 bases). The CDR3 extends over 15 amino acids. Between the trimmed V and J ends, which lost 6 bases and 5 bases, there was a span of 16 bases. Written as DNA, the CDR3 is TGTGCCAGCAGCTTACGACAGGGAGGTACCGGGGAGCTGTTTTTT. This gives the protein CASSLRQGGTGELFF.

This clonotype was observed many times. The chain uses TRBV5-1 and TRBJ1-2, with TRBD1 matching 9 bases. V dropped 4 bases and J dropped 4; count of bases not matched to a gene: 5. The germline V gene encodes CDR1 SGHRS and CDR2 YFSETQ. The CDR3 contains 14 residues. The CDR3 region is CASSPGQGSYGYTF. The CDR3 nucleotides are TGCGCCAGCAGCCCCGGACAGGGGTCCTATGGCTACACCTTC.

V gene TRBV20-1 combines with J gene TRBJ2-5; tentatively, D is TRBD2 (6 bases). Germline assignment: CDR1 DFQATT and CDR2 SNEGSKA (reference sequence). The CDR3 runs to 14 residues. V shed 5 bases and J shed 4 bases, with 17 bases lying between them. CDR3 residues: CSARPSESRETQYF. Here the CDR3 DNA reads TGCAGTGCTCGCCCTAGCGAGTCGAGAGAGACCCAGTACTTC.

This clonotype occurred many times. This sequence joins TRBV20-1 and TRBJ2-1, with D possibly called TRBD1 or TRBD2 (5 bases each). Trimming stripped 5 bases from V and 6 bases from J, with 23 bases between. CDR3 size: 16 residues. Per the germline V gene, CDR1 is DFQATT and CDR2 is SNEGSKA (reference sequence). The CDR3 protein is CSAAGVGRSGGNEQFF. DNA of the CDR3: TGCAGTGCTGCCGGCGTGGGGCGGAGTGGGGGCAATGAGCAGTTCTTC.

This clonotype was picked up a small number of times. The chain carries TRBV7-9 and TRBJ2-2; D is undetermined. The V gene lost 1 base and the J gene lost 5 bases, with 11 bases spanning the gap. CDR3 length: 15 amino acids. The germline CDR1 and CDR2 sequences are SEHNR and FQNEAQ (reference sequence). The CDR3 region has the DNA TGTGCCAGCAGCTTAGAACCTGGAGTGACCGGGGAGCTGTTTTTT. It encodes CASSLEPGVTGELFF.

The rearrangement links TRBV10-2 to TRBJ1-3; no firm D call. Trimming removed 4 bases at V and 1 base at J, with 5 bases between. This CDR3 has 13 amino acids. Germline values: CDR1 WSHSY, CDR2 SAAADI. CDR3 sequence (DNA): TGCGCCAGCAGTGGGGAGTCTGGAAACACCATATATTTT. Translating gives CASSGESGNTIYF.

CDR3 protein: CASSLAPYSGANVLTF. As DNA, the CDR3 is TGTGCCAGCAGCTTGGCCCCGTACTCTGGGGCCAACGTCCTGACTTTC. V usage is TRBV5-6 and J usage is TRBJ2-6; D remains unclear. CDR3 length equals 16 residues. Trimming removed 0 bases at V and 0 bases at J, with 7 bases between. The germline V gene encodes CDR1 SGHDT and CDR2 YYEEEE.

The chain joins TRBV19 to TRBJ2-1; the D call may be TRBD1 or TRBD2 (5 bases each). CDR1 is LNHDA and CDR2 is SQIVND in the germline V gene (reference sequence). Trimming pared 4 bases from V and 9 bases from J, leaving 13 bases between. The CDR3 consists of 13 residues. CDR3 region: CASSTGARGEQFF. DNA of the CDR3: TGTGCCAGTAGTACCGGGGCTAGGGGTGAGCAGTTCTTC.

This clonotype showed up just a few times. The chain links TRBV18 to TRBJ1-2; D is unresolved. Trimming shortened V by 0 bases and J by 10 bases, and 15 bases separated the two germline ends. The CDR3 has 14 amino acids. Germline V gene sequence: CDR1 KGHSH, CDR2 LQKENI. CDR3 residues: CASSPPSANWDYTF. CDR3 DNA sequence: TGTGCCAGCTCACCACCGTCTGCTAATTGGGACTACACCTTC.

In nucleotides, the CDR3 is TGTGCCAGCAGCTCAGAGGGGGCTCCCAGAGCAGATACGCAGTATTTT. It encodes CASSSEGAPRADTQYF. The chain employs TRBV7-3 and TRBJ2-3, with 7 bases fitting TRBD1. The CDR3 contains 16 residues. The trim removed 4 bases at V and 4 bases at J, leaving 11 bases unmatched. The V gene's germline CDR1 is SGHTA and CDR2 FQGTGA.

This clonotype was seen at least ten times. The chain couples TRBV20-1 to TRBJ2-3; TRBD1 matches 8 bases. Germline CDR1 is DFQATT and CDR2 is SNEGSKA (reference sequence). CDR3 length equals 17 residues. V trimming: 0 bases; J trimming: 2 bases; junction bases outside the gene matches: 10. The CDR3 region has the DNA TGCAGTGCTAGAGATGTGTCTCGGACAGGGCCCACAGATACGCAGTATTTT. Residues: CSARDVSRTGPTDTQYF.

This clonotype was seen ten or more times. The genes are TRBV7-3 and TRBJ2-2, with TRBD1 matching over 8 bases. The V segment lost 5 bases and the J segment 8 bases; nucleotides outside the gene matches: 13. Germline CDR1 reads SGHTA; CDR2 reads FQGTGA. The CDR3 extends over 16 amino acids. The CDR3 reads CASSKGPAGGRGELFF. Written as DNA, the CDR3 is TGTGCCAGCAGCAAGGGTCCGGCAGGGGGCCGTGGGGAGCTGTTTTTT.

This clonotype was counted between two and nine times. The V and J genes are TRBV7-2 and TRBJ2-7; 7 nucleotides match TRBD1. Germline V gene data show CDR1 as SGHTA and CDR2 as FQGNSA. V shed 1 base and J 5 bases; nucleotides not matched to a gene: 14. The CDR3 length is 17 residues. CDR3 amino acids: CASSLVPSDRPIHEQYF. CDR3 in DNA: TGTGCCAGCAGCTTAGTCCCTTCGGACAGGCCGATCCACGAGCAGTACTTC. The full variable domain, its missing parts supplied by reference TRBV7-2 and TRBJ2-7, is GAGVSQSPSNKVTEKGKDVELRCDPISGHTALYWYRQSLGQGLEFLIYFQGNSAPDKSGLPSDRFSAERTGGSVSTLTIQRTQQEDSAVYLCASSLVPSDRPIHEQYFGPGTRLTVT.

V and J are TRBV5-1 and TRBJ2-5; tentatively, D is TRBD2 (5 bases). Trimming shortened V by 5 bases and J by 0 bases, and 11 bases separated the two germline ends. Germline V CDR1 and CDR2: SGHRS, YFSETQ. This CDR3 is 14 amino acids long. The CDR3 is CASRPGMYQETQYF. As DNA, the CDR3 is TGCGCCAGCAGACCGGGGATGTACCAAGAGACCCAGTACTTC.